This T cell receptor (beta chain) was documented in a study of shared clonotypes between healthy human individuals. Deletions cut 5 bases from V and 12 bases from J, with 20 bases between. The CDR3 totals 14 residues. Germline V gene lookup returns CDR1 LGHNA and CDR2 YSLEER. Clones were sequenced by immunoSEQ multiplex PCR, and TCRdb holds only the in-frame ones, with some missing. The sample yields 2 million to 2.5 million clones, more than 85% seen once. The sample consisted of naive CD4+ T cells from PBMCs. Indicated subset: CD45RA+ positively selected. The V gene is TRBV4-3, the J gene TRBJ2-1; D is perhaps TRBD1 or TRBD2 (5 bases each). The receptor was derived from a man in his late teens or twenties in good health. Some clones in this sample may be carry-over from other donors' samples. This CDR3 is CASSGTGTDAPQFF. The CDR3 nucleotides are TGCGCCAGCAGCGGCACCGGGACGGACGCCCCGCAGTTCTTC.